This TCR beta chain was sequenced for a study of response to subunit inactivated influenza vaccine. Study outcomes and limitations: Each seasonal flu vaccination may recruit only limited new T cells, authors suggested.

A word on this clonotype: Its antigen is unidentified.

The germline CDR1 and CDR2 sequences are PRHDT and FYEKMQ (reference sequence). The CDR3 has 13 residues. Trimming pared 2 bases from V and 5 bases from J, leaving 9 bases between. A single record per CDR3 protein comes from TCRdb applying MiXCR to the RT-PCR reads. Of hundreds of thousands of distinct CDR3 sequences in the sample, roughly 20% were seen once. This sequence joins TRBV13 and TRBJ2-5; the D is unclear. The sequence came from a man in his fifties who received an inactivated influenza vaccine. The sample in question was PBMCs from blood, obtained more than 4 days after vaccination. The CDR3 DNA reads TGTGCCAGCAGCTTATACGGACGTGAGACCCAGTACTTC. Protein product: CASSLYGRETQYF.